The 21 T cell receptor beta chains below all came from one sample that was sequenced in a study of cytomegalovirus exposure and HLA in healthy donors. PCR primers comprised 60 Vbeta and 13 Jbeta primers. Assay: immunoSEQ multiplex PCR; the TCRdb copy retains only in-frame clones and omits some. The sample has 95,000 to 100,000 clones; about 70% are singletons. Sequenced input: PBMCs. All receptors derive from a woman aged 40 to 50 in good health and CMV-seronegative.

The V call is TRBV21-1, the J call TRBJ2-7; the D call of TRBD2 is as the table states it, not checked on the DNA. TRBV21-1 is assigned pseudogene status. The CDR3 consists of 15 residues. CDR3 loop: CASSNPRQRRHEQYF. In DNA form, the CDR3 reads TGTGCCAGCAGCAATCCACGGCAGCGTAGGCACGAGCAGTACTTC.

This CDR3 reads CASSLVSETQYF. In DNA, the CDR3 is TGTGCCAGCAGCTTGGTGTCGGAGACCCAGTACTTC. This sequence joins TRBV5-5 and TRBJ2-5, with unresolved D. CDR1 SGHKS and CDR2 YYEKEE come from the germline V gene (reference sequence). The V end lost 0 bases, the J end lost 5 bases, and 5 bases lay between the germline ends. This CDR3 spans 12 amino acids.

The gene calls are TRBV19 and TRBJ1-5; maybe TRBD1 (6 bases). The CDR3 has 14 amino acids. Trimming stripped 6 bases from V and 5 bases from J, with 14 bases between. Germline V gives CDR1 LNHDA, CDR2 SQIVND (reference sequence). This CDR3 is CASSTQGRHQPQHF. The CDR3 DNA is TGTGCCAGTAGCACTCAGGGGCGCCATCAGCCCCAGCATTTT.

This clone was observed once. The chain is built from TRBV19 and TRBJ2-2; TRBD2 matches at 12 bases. V lost 5 bases and J lost 5; bases outside the gene matches: 9. The CDR3 runs 17 residues. Germline CDR1 LNHDA, CDR2 SQIVND (reference sequence). CDR3 protein: CASSPRGLAGFTGELFF. The DNA for the CDR3 is TGTGCCAGTAGTCCAAGAGGACTAGCGGGATTTACCGGGGAGCTGTTTTTT.

The chain carries TRBV29-1 and TRBJ1-2; 7 positions agree with TRBD1. V trimming: 6 bases; J trimming: 5 bases; junction bases outside the gene matches: 9. Looked up from germline, CDR1 is SQVTM and CDR2 is ANQGSEA. This CDR3 has 13 amino acids. CDR3 residues: CSVVTGTVYGYTF. In DNA form, the CDR3 reads TGCAGCGTGGTCACCGGGACAGTTTATGGCTACACCTTC.

This chain joins TRBV5-1 and TRBJ1-1; 8 nucleotides agree with TRBD1. The CDR3 has 17 residues. Germline trimming cut 2 bases from V and 0 bases from J; bases unmatched to any gene: 9. Germline lookup yields CDR1 SGHRS and CDR2 YFSETQ. The CDR3 sequence is CASSLRGTGHMNTEAFF. In DNA form, the CDR3 reads TGCGCCAGCAGCTTAAGGGGGACAGGCCACATGAACACTGAAGCTTTCTTT.

The rearrangement uses TRBV27 and TRBJ2-7; D perhaps matches TRBD2 (5 bases). V was pared by 0 bases and J by 3 bases, with 6 bases between. This CDR3 region has 13 residues. CDR1 is MNHEY and CDR2 is SMNVEV in the germline V gene (reference sequence). DNA of the CDR3: TGTGCCAGCAGTTTATCGGCGGGCTACGAGCAGTACTTC. This sequence encodes CASSLSAGYEQYF.

This chain joins TRBV7-9 and TRBJ1-2; 7 positions agree with TRBD1. CDR1 is SEHNR and CDR2 is FQNEAQ in the germline V gene (reference sequence). The CDR3 is made up of 14 amino acids. The junction had 5 bases not matched to a gene; V was cut back by 5 bases and J by 2 bases. The CDR3: CASSPGTENYGYTF. For the CDR3, the DNA is TGTGCCAGCAGCCCGGGGACAGAGAACTATGGCTACACCTTC.

This clone was found a few times. The rearrangement uses TRBV12-2 and TRBJ2-2; the table's D call TRBD2 went unverified against the DNA. TRBV12-2 is listed as a pseudogene. The CDR3 is made up of 17 amino acids. This CDR3 is CASRSRSSGKNTGELFF. The CDR3 bases are TGTGCAAGTCGCTCCCGTTCTAGCGGAAAAAACACCGGGGAGCTGTTTTTT.

This clone was seen only a few times. This chain joins TRBV4-2 and TRBJ2-1; 10 bases align to TRBD2. V lost 1 base and J lost 2; bases outside the gene matches: 2. The germline CDR1 and CDR2 sequences are LGHNA and YNFKEQ. This CDR3 has 16 amino acids. The CDR3 nucleotides read TGTGCCAGCAGCCAAGTAACTAGCGGGACCTACAATGAGCAGTTCTTC. Translation: CASSQVTSGTYNEQFF.

For the CDR3, the DNA is TGTGCCATCAGTGAGTCACAATTCGCGGACTTAAACTATGGCTACACCTTC. It yields the protein CAISESQFADLNYGYTF. This chain links TRBV10-3 with TRBJ1-2, with D unresolved. Germline-derived CDR1 and CDR2 are ENHRY and SYGVKD. Trimming cost V 0 bases and J 2 bases, with 16 bases left between them. The CDR3 is made up of 17 amino acids.

In DNA, the CDR3 is TGTGCCAGTAGCCCGGGACTAAGACCGTACAATGAGCAGTTCTTC. Its protein product is CASSPGLRPYNEQFF. V and J are TRBV19 and TRBJ2-1, with 7 bases that match TRBD2. This CDR3 has 15 amino acids. V lost 6 bases and J lost 4; bases outside the gene matches: 9. CDR1 LNHDA and CDR2 SQIVND come from the germline V gene (reference sequence).

This chain links TRBV29-1 with TRBJ2-1; perhaps TRBD2 as D (5 bases). This CDR3 is 10 amino acids long. V dropped 7 bases and J dropped 8 bases, with 9 bases sitting between them. Looked up from germline, CDR1 is SQVTM and CDR2 is ANQGSEA. For the CDR3, the DNA is TGCAGCGCAGGACTGGATGAGCAGTTCTTC. Its translation: CSAGLDEQFF.

This clone was seen just once. The chain links TRBV18 to TRBJ2-7; 9 bases match TRBD1. Germline-derived CDR1 and CDR2 are KGHSH and LQKENI. J lost 3 bases, V lost 6 bases, and 9 bases had no gene match. The CDR3 covers 15 residues. The CDR3 bases are TGTGCCAGCTCTTCCAGACAGGGGGGGGTCTACGAGCAGTACTTC. Its translation: CASSSRQGGVYEQYF.

This chain uses TRBV4-2 with TRBJ2-3; 9 nucleotides align to TRBD2. Germline-derived CDR1 and CDR2 are LGHNA and YNFKEQ. The CDR3 is 17 amino acids. With V trimmed by 4 bases and J by 2 bases, 10 bases remained unmatched. The chain's CDR3 is CASSLIGGGESTDTQYF. In DNA, the CDR3 is TGTGCCAGCAGCCTGATTGGCGGGGGGGAATCCACAGATACGCAGTATTTT.

This chain uses TRBV30 with TRBJ1-6; no definite D call. Trimming shortened V by 5 bases and J by 4 bases, and 9 bases separated the two germline ends. The CDR3 is 13 amino acids. CDR1 GTSNPN and CDR2 SVGIG come from the germline V gene (reference sequence). CDR3 residues: CAWRGPYNSPLHF. As DNA, the CDR3 is TGTGCCTGGCGAGGGCCGTATAATTCACCCCTCCACTTT.

The chain is built from TRBV10-2 and TRBJ2-7, with D possibly being TRBD2 (5 bases). Germline CDR1 reads WSHSY; CDR2 reads SAAADI. V lost 2 bases and J lost 4, with 12 bases in between. The CDR3 totals 14 residues. CDR3: CASSEGKAAYEQYF. CDR3 in DNA: TGCGCCAGCAGTGAGGGAAAAGCGGCTTACGAGCAGTACTTC.

The chain couples TRBV18 to TRBJ1-2; weak D call: TRBD1 (6 bases). From germline, CDR1 is KGHSH and CDR2 LQKENI. The CDR3 contains 14 residues. V lost 3 bases and J 4 bases, leaving 12 bases between the germline ends. The CDR3, as DNA: TGTGCCAGCTCACCCCCCACAGGGAGCTATGGCTACACCTTC. It translates to CASSPPTGSYGYTF.

The chain recombines TRBV7-6 with TRBJ2-1; 9 bases are a match to TRBD2. V shed 5 bases and J 5 bases; nucleotides not matched to a gene: 13. Looked up from germline, CDR1 is SGHVS and CDR2 is FNYEAQ. The CDR3 consists of 17 residues. The CDR3 DNA is TGTGCCAGCAGCCACCCGGCCACTAGCGGGCGAAACAATGAGCAGTTCTTC. It codes for CASSHPATSGRNNEQFF.

The genes are TRBV19 and TRBJ2-7, with D perhaps TRBD2 (6 bases). The CDR3 covers 16 residues. V shed 5 bases and J shed 0 bases, with 17 bases lying between them. Germline CDR1 reads LNHDA; CDR2 reads SQIVND (reference sequence). The CDR3 DNA sequence: TGTGCCAGTAGTTCAGGTGGGGGACTTCTCTCCTACGAGCAGTACTTC. It yields the protein CASSSGGGLLSYEQYF.

The rearrangement uses TRBV28 and TRBJ2-7; 10 bases map to TRBD2. Germline V gene sequence: CDR1 MDHEN, CDR2 SYDVKM. The CDR3 is made up of 16 amino acids. After removal of 6 bases from V and 2 bases from J, the junction contained 10 bases not matched to a gene. The DNA for the CDR3 is TGTGCCAGCAGCTCCCGGACTAGCGGAGCCCCCTACGAGCAGTACTTC. Translated: CASSSRTSGAPYEQYF.